This entry lists 8 T cell receptor beta chains sequenced from one sample in a study of T cell repertoires in cytomegalovirus infection. Which antigens these TCRs recognize remains unknown. TCRdb re-analysed the reads in MiXCR, keeping a single row per CDR3 protein. Here the sample spans 310,000 or so distinct CDR3 sequences, around 25% being singletons. The starting material was cultured PBMCs, obtained from culture after CMV antigen stimulation. The origin of the receptors is a human donor in good health (CMV status not recorded). Some clones in this sample may be carry-over from other donors' samples.

The CDR3 loop reads CASSFRGSGTGVYSNQPQHF. CDR3 DNA: TGTGCCAGCAGTTTTCGGGGTTCCGGGACAGGGGTCTATAGCAATCAGCCCCAGCATTTT. The chain joins TRBV27 to TRBJ1-5; TRBD1 agrees at 10 bases. Per germline, CDR1 MNHEY and CDR2 SMNVEV (reference sequence). The trim removed 3 bases at V and 0 bases at J, leaving 14 bases unmatched. The CDR3 runs to 20 residues.

The rearrangement uses TRBV7-9 and TRBJ2-2; D uncertain. With 5 bases removed from V and 3 bases from J, the gap between germline ends came to 7 bases. CDR3 length: 13 amino acids. Germline loops: CDR1 SEHNR, CDR2 FQNEAQ (reference sequence). CDR3 sequence reads: CASSRIYTGELFF. The CDR3 bases are TGTGCCAGCAGCCGAATTTACACCGGGGAGCTGTTTTTT.

The rearrangement links TRBV11-1 to TRBJ2-1, with no clear D. The V end lost 0 bases, the J end lost 9 bases, and 12 bases lay between the germline ends. Germline loops: CDR1 SGHAT, CDR2 FQDESV (reference sequence). This CDR3 is built from 14 residues. DNA of the CDR3: TGTGCCAGCAGCTTAGCCCGACAAGACCCTGAGCAGTTCTTC. Amino acids: CASSLARQDPEQFF.

The CDR3 DNA reads TGTGCCAGCAGCTCCCTTAGCGGGGCTGAGCAGTTCTTC. It translates to CASSSLSGAEQFF. This rearrangement joins TRBV5-5 to TRBJ2-1; the match to TRBD2 covers 8 bases. The CDR3 contains 13 residues. J was trimmed by 9 bases and V by 3 bases; bases with no gene match: 5. Germline V lookup: CDR1 SGHKS, CDR2 YYEKEE (reference sequence).

The chain joins TRBV10-3 to TRBJ2-5; TRBD1 is a possible D gene (5 bases). V lost 8 bases to trimming and J lost 2 bases, with 15 bases between them. The germline V gene encodes CDR1 ENHRY and CDR2 SYGVKD. This CDR3 has 14 amino acids. CDR3 sequence (DNA): TGTGCCATCCGACAGACAGCCTCTCAAGAGACCCAGTACTTC. Amino acid sequence: CAIRQTASQETQYF.

V usage is TRBV7-2 and J usage is TRBJ1-1; D perhaps matches TRBD1 (5 bases). The CDR3 covers 13 residues. Per the germline V gene, CDR1 is SGHTA and CDR2 is FQGNSA. Trimming stripped 2 bases from V and 4 bases from J, with 8 bases between. CDR3 in amino acids: CASSLRQGTEAFF. The CDR3 DNA is TGTGCCAGCAGCTTAAGGCAGGGCACTGAAGCTTTCTTT.

In its sample, this clonotype was seen many times. This chain connects TRBV10-3 to TRBJ2-3; 13 positions match TRBD2. The CDR3 totals 16 residues. Germline V gives CDR1 ENHRY, CDR2 SYGVKD. Losses at the gene ends were 10 bases for V and 1 base for J; bases not matched to a gene: 8. CDR3 DNA: TGTGCCACTGGACTAGCGGGAGATTACGGCACAGATACGCAGTATTTT. Amino acids: CATGLAGDYGTDTQYF.

CDR3 in amino acids: CASGGANYGYTF. The DNA of the CDR3 is TGTGCCAGCGGGGGCGCAAACTATGGCTACACCTTC. This chain connects TRBV28 to TRBJ1-2, with TRBD1 as a possible D gene (6 bases). V lost 8 bases, J lost 2 bases, and 9 bases lay in between. This CDR3 contains 12 residues. Germline V gives CDR1 MDHEN, CDR2 SYDVKM.